This T cell receptor (beta chain) comes out of a study of T-cell memory formation after mild COVID-19. Whole-study context: TCR clusters were mostly confined to one donor each. Points from the study as a whole: Clones contracting across day 15 to 85 had a balanced CD4/CD8 profile; later expanding clones leaned CD4+.

The CDR3 extends over 16 amino acids. V was clipped by 6 bases and J by 0 bases; unmatched bases: 12. Germline V CDR1 and CDR2: DFQATT, SNEGSKA (reference sequence). Many counts were recorded for this clonotype. Its antigen is currently unknown. TCRdb re-analysed the 5' RACE reads in MiXCR, keeping a single row per CDR3 protein. The data contain about 33,000 distinct CDR3 sequences, roughly 20% of them singletons. The chain joins TRBV20-1 to TRBJ2-3, with 7 bases that match TRBD2. The clonotype comes from an adult who had mild COVID-19 (a few samples of this study predate the infection). Cell type and time point are not known. What was sequenced was PBMCs or a T cell subset sorted from them (not recorded which). DNA of the CDR3: TGCAGTGCCTCCCCTCCAAGCGGGGCTAGCACAGATACGCAGTATTTT. Protein sequence: CSASPPSGASTDTQYF.